Reported below is one T cell receptor (beta chain). The data stem from a study of blood T cell repertoires in COVID-19. As handled by the study authors: Estimated nucleated cell counts came from reference gene primer amplification. Sequencing was performed with immunoSEQ multiplex PCR; in TCRdb, only in-frame clones are kept and a portion is missing. V and J calls and clone size are as listed in that table; D and trimming were resolved from the DNA. Of 55,000 to 85,000 clones listed, roughly 84% are singletons. The CDR3 loop spans 17 amino acids. CDR1 is MNHEY and CDR2 is SVGEGT in the germline V gene. Trimming took 0 bases from V and 3 from J; bases not matched to a gene: 6.

The clonotype was recovered from a woman between 18 and 29 years old with acute or convalescent COVID-19. The chain links TRBV6-2 or TRBV6-3 to TRBJ2-2, with TRBD1 identical over 8 bases. Sequenced material: peripheral blood. The CDR3 sequence is CASSYSDRGRDTGELFF. CDR3 DNA sequence: TGTGCCAGCAGTTACTCAGACAGGGGCCGCGACACCGGGGAGCTGTTTTTT.